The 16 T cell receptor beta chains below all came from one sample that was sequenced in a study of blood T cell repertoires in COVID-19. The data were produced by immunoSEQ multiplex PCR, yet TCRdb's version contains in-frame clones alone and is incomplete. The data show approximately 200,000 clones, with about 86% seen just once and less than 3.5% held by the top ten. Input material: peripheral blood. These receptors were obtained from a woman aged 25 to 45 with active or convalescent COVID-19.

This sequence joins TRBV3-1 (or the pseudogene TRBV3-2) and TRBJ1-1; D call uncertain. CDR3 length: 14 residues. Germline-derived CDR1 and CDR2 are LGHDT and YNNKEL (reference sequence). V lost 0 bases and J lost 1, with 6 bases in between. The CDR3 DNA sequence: TGTGCCAGCAGCCAAGAAGTGGCGAACACTGAAGCTTTCTTT. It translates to CASSQEVANTEAFF.

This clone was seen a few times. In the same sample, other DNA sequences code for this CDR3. The CDR3 protein is CAISEQENTEAFF. The CDR3 DNA sequence: TGTGCCATCAGTGAGCAGGAGAACACTGAAGCTTTCTTT. The V and J genes are TRBV10-3 and TRBJ1-1; D unresolved. Germline V gives CDR1 ENHRY, CDR2 SYGVKD. Trimming took 2 bases from V and 1 from J, leaving 5 bases between them. This CDR3 comprises 13 residues.

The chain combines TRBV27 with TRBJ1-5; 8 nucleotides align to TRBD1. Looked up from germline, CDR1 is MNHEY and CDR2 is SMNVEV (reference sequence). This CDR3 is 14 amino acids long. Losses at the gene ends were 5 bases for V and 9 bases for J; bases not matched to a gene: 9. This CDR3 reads CASSIGQGSPPQHF. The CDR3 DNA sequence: TGTGCCAGCAGTATCGGACAGGGATCCCCGCCCCAGCATTTT.

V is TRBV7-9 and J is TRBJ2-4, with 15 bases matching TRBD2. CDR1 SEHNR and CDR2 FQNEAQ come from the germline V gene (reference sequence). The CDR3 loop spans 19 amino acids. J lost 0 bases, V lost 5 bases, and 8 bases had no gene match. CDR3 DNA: TGTGCCAGCAGCCCTGGACTAGCGGGGGGGCCGGTAGCCAAAAACATTCAGTACTTC. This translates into CASSPGLAGGPVAKNIQYF.

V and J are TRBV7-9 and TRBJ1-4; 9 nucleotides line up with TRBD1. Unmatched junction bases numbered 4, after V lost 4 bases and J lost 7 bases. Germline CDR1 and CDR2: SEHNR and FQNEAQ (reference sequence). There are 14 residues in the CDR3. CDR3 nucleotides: TGTGCCAGCAGCTCGGGACAGGGTCCTGAAAAACTGTTTTTT. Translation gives CASSSGQGPEKLFF.

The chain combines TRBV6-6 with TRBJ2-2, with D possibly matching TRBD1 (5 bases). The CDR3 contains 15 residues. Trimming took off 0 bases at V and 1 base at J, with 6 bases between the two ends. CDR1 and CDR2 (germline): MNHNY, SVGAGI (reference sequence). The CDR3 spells CASSYSQGNTGELFF. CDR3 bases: TGTGCCAGCAGTTACTCGCAGGGGAACACCGGGGAGCTGTTTTTT.

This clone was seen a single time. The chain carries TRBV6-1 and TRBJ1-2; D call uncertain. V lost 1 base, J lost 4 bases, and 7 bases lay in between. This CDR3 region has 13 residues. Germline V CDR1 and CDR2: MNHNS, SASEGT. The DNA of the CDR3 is TGTGCCAGCAGTGAAGGCTACAGCTATGGCTACACCTTC. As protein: CASSEGYSYGYTF.

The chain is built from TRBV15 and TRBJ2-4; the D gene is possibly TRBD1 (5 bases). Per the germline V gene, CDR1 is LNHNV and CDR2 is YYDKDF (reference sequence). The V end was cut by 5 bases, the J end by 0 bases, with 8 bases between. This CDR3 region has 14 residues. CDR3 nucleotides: TGTGCCACCAGCGAAGGGGTAGCCAAAAACATTCAGTACTTC. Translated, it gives CATSEGVAKNIQYF.

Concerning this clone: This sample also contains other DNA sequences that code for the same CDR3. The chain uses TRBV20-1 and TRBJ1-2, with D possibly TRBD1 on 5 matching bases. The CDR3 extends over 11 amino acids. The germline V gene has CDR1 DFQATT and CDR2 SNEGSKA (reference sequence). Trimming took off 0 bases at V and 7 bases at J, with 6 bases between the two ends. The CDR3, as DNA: TGCAGTGCTAGAGACAGGGTTGGCTACACCTTC. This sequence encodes CSARDRVGYTF.

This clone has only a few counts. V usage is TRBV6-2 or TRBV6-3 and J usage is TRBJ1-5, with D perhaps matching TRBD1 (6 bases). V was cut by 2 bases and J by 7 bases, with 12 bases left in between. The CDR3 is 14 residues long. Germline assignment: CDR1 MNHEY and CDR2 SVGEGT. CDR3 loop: CASSYEAGVQPQHF. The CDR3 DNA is TGTGCCAGCAGTTACGAGGCAGGGGTACAGCCCCAGCATTTT.

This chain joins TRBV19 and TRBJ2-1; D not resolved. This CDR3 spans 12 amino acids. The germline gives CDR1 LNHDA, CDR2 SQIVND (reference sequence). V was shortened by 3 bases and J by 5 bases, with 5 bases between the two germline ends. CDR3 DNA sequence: TGTGCCAGTAGTATGGCCCACAATGAGCAGTTCTTC. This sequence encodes CASSMAHNEQFF.

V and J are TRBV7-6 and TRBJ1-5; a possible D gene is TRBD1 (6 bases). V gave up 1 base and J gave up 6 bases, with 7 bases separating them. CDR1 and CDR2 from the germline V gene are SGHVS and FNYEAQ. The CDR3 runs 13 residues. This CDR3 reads CASSLDRAQPQHF. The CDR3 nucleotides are TGTGCCAGCAGCTTAGACAGGGCTCAGCCCCAGCATTTT.

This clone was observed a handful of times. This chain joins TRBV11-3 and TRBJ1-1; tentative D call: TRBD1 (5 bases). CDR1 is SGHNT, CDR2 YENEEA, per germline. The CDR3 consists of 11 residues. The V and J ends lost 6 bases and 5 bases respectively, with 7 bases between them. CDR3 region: CASRGGTEAFF. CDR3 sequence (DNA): TGTGCCAGCAGGGGGGGAACTGAAGCTTTCTTT.

CDR3 region: CASSEQANQPQHF. The CDR3, as DNA: TGTGCCAGCAGTGAACAGGCGAATCAGCCCCAGCATTTT. The J gene is TRBJ1-5, the V gene TRBV6-1; no firm D call. CDR1 and CDR2 (germline): MNHNS, SASEGT. CDR3 length: 13 residues. Trimming cost V 2 bases and J 4 bases, with 6 bases left between them.

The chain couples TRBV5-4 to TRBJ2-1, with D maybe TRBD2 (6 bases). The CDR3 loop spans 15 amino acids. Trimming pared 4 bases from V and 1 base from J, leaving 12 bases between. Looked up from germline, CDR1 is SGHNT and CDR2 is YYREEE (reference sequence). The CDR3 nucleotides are TGTGCCAGCAGCCCAGGAGGGCCGTCCTACAATGAGCAGTTCTTC. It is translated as CASSPGGPSYNEQFF.

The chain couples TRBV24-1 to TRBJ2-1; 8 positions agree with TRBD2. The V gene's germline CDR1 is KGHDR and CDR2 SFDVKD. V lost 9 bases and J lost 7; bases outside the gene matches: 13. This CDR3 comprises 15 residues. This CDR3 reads CATSESGGPENEQFF. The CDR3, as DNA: TGTGCCACCTCCGAAAGCGGGGGCCCCGAGAATGAGCAGTTCTTC.